This paragraph reports one T cell receptor (beta chain). As yet, its antigen is unknown. TCRdb reanalysed the 5' RACE reads using MiXCR and keeps one entry per CDR3 protein. The data show about 82,000 distinct CDR3 sequences, roughly 12% seen once. The length of the CDR3 is 20 residues. Per germline, CDR1 SGHRS and CDR2 YFSETQ. With V trimmed by 3 bases and J by 1 base, 9 bases remained unmatched. Time point given: sample taken at primary tumor resection. The sequenced material consisted of unsorted whole RNA from tumor, nontumor lung or frozen PBMC. There were around 72 donors, all of them untreated patients with early-stage non-small cell lung cancer. The data originate from a study of spatial heterogeneity in lung cancer. Overall study: Detection consistently captured more beta-chain sequences than alpha-chain sequences.

Study observations and caveats: Ubiquitous expanded tumor TCRs were observed in blood more at resection than follow-up.

The source was PBMCs, collected at surgery. The receptor's source is a male donor with early-stage non-small cell lung cancer. This chain uses TRBV5-1 with TRBJ2-2; 16 bases fit TRBD2. Here the CDR3 DNA reads TGCGCCAGCAGCTCGGGACTAGCGGGAGGGCCGAACTTGAACACCGGGGAGCTGTTTTTT. Protein sequence: CASSSGLAGGPNLNTGELFF.